These 10 T cell receptor beta chains share one sample of origin, sequenced in a study of beta chain features in type 1 diabetes. Study conclusions and caveats: Patients with Type 1 diabetes showed moderately but significantly shorter TCRB CDR3s in all four CD4+ subsets.

No antigen has been assigned to these receptors. What was sequenced were expressed TCRB transcripts, since all of the isolated RNA had been reverse transcribed. Clones were read by immunoSEQ multiplex PCR, and TCRdb kept only the in-frame ones, dropping some. The sample consists of about 300,000 clones, roughly 13% of them appearing once. The sample comprised naive CD4+ T cells from blood. All receptors come from a woman aged 18-35 years with type 1 diabetes.

The chain uses TRBV30 and TRBJ2-3; 7 nucleotides line up with TRBD2. CDR1 GTSNPN and CDR2 SVGIG come from the germline V gene (reference sequence). The CDR3 has 13 amino acids. V was clipped by 6 bases and J by 5 bases; unmatched bases: 8. In DNA form, the CDR3 reads TGTGCCTGCTCGGCGGGGGTGGTAGATACGCAGTATTTT. Translated, it gives CACSAGVVDTQYF.

This clone was seen a few times. The chain is built from TRBV2 and TRBJ2-2; a weak D match, TRBD1 (6 bases). Germline V lookup: CDR1 SNHLY, CDR2 FYNNEI. Trimming left V 8 bases short and J 2 bases short, with 12 bases between. The CDR3 consists of 14 residues. CDR3 protein: CASLYRANTGELFF. Here the CDR3 DNA reads TGTGCCAGCCTGTACAGGGCAAACACCGGGGAGCTGTTTTTT.

V usage is TRBV7-9 and J usage is TRBJ1-2, with D hard to call. Germline assignment: CDR1 SEHNR and CDR2 FQNEAQ (reference sequence). The CDR3 is 14 amino acids. V gave up 0 bases and J gave up 8 bases, with 13 bases separating them. The CDR3 DNA sequence: TGTGCCAGCAGCTTAGCGCGGCAGCCTCTAGGCTACACCTTC. Its protein is CASSLARQPLGYTF.

This clone was seen a handful of times. J is TRBJ2-5 and V is TRBV7-2; TRBD1 matches 7 bases. The CDR3 is made up of 14 amino acids. V was pared by 5 bases and J by 5 bases, with 8 bases of the junction left unmatched. Germline V gives CDR1 SGHTA, CDR2 FQGNSA. CDR3: CASSPGGHPETQYF. The CDR3 region has the DNA TGTGCCAGCAGCCCAGGGGGACATCCGGAGACCCAGTACTTC.

The genes are TRBV7-8 and TRBJ2-7, with 9 nucleotides matching TRBD1. In germline, CDR1 is SGHVS, CDR2 FQNEAQ. The V and J ends lost 5 bases and 3 bases, in that order; junction bases with no gene match: 2. The CDR3 sequence is 13 residues long. The CDR3 nucleotides are TGTGCCAGCAGCACGGACAGGGGCTACGAGCAGTACTTC. Amino acid sequence: CASSTDRGYEQYF. Full variable domain (rest looked up from reference TRBV7-8 and TRBJ2-7): GAGVSQSPRYKVAKRGQDVALRCDPISGHVSLFWYQQALGQGPEFLTYFQNEAQLDKSGLPSDRFFAERPEGSVSTLKIQRTQQEDSAVYLCASSTDRGYEQYFGPGTRLTVT.

The rearrangement links TRBV19 to TRBJ2-7, with 8 bases fitting TRBD2. This CDR3 is built from 13 residues. J gave up 5 bases and V 5 bases, and 5 bases lay outside the gene matches. Germline V gene data show CDR1 as LNHDA and CDR2 as SQIVND (reference sequence). The CDR3 nucleotides are TGTGCCAGTAGTCGTGATAGCGGGAACGAGCAGTACGTC. Translation gives CASSRDSGNEQYV.

The chain recombines TRBV7-2 with TRBJ2-1; 13 positions agree with TRBD2. With V trimmed by 1 base and J by 6 bases, 0 bases remained unmatched. Germline values: CDR1 SGHTA, CDR2 FQGNSA. CDR3 length: 15 residues. The CDR3 DNA is TGTGCCAGCAGCTTAGGGACTAGCGGGAGCAATGAGCAGTTCTTC. Its translation: CASSLGTSGSNEQFF.

This clone was recorded a few times. This chain joins TRBV30 and TRBJ2-7; 10 positions agree with TRBD2. The CDR3 runs 17 residues. Germline V gives CDR1 GTSNPN, CDR2 SVGIG (reference sequence). J gave up 0 bases and V 2 bases, and 10 bases lay outside the gene matches. CDR3 loop: CAWSRGRTSGSSYEQYF. CDR3 coding DNA: TGTGCCTGGAGTAGGGGGAGGACTAGCGGTAGCTCCTACGAGCAGTACTTC.

This clone was observed a few times. The V gene is TRBV7-7, the J gene TRBJ2-5; D is uncertain. Germline V gene data show CDR1 as SSHAT and CDR2 as FNYEAQ (reference sequence). This CDR3 is 15 amino acids long. Trimming removed 1 base from V and 0 bases from J, with 9 bases in between. CDR3 sequence: CASSLGVGNQETQYF. The CDR3, as DNA: TGTGCCAGCAGCTTAGGTGTGGGCAACCAAGAGACCCAGTACTTC.

The CDR3 DNA reads as TGTGCCAGCAGCCCGGTAGCGGGGACCAATGAGCAGTTCTTC. It translates to CASSPVAGTNEQFF. The rearrangement links TRBV11-2 to TRBJ2-1; 8 nucleotides align to TRBD2. The J segment lost 6 bases and the V segment lost 5 bases, leaving 6 bases of the junction unmatched. CDR3 length: 14 amino acids. Germline assignment: CDR1 SGHAT and CDR2 FQNNGV.